This TCR beta chain came from a study of T cells in Graves' hyperthyroidism and ophthalmopathy. Template material for amplifying TCR beta CDR3 regions consisted of RNA transcripts. The TCR CDR3 was amplified in a first-round RT-PCR using the HTBI primer set. From the multiplex PCR reads, TCRdb called clonotypes with MiXCR, one entry per CDR3 protein. The repertoire holds 250,000 to 300,000 distinct CDR3 sequences, 13% to 15% seen once, with around 31% in the top ten. Trimming stripped 5 bases from V and 2 bases from J, with 15 bases between. The CDR3 loop spans 15 amino acids. The germline V gene has CDR1 MGHDK and CDR2 SYGVNS. This clonotype has ten or more counts.

This TCR derives from a woman aged 45 to 65 with Graves' hyperthyroidism that later progressed to Graves' ophthalmopathy. Sequencing used blood. This chain connects TRBV25-1 to TRBJ2-5, with D possibly TRBD1 on 6 matching bases. CDR3 loop: CASSYTGFRQETQYF. CDR3 DNA sequence: TGTGCCAGCAGTTATACAGGGTTCCGACAAGAGACCCAGTACTTC.